A single TCR beta chain is shown here with its context. Its antigen is not known. The data derive from a study of shared clonotypes between healthy human individuals. Regarding the study as a whole: Specimens sampled were limited to blood, with tissue repertoires likely differing.

TCRdb's table, derived via immunoSEQ multiplex PCR, lists solely in-frame clones and lacks some. The sample holds roughly 530,000 clones, roughly 95% seen once. The clonotype originates from a woman in her thirties in good health. The material sequenced was naive CD4+ T cells sorted from blood. Subset meaning: CD45RA+ positively selected.

DNA of the CDR3: TGTGCCTGGAGAGAGGCAGTTAAAAATTCACCCCTCCACTTT. Amino acid sequence: CAWREAVKNSPLHF. The rearrangement uses TRBV30 and TRBJ1-6; D not resolved. This CDR3 region has 14 residues. The ends were cut back, 3 bases at V and 7 bases at J, with 13 bases in the middle. Germline CDR1 reads GTSNPN; CDR2 reads SVGIG (reference sequence).